These T cell receptor beta chains were read from a single sample in a study of T cells in Graves' hyperthyroidism and ophthalmopathy. TCRdb recomputed calls from the multiplex PCR reads with MiXCR, one row per CDR3 protein. The profile shows some 560,000 distinct CDR3 sequences, roughly 15% of them singletons. Specimen: blood. These receptors were taken from a woman in her thirties or forties with Graves' hyperthyroidism. CDR3s include the opening cysteine and the closing phenylalanine or tryptophan. D genes are given only for firm matches. Only part of the rows carry a size: once, few, many, or a class if the clone is expanded.

j_call | clone_size | d_call | v_call | cdr3_nt | cdr3_aa
TRBJ2-7 | few | TRBD1 | TRBV24-1 | TGTGCCACCAGTGATCCTGGGACAGGCTACGAGCAGTACTTC | CATSDPGTGYEQYF
TRBJ2-1 | few | NA | TRBV7-3 | TGTGCCAGCAGCTTAAAGGGTCCTGTTGGGTTGGTCAAGGAGCAGTTCTTC | CASSLKGPVGLVKEQFF
TRBJ2-5 | many | NA | TRBV7-9 | TGTGCCAGCAGCTTAGAGAGGGGCGGGCAAGAGACCCAGTACTTC | CASSLERGGQETQYF
TRBJ2-7 | NA | NA | TRBV29-1 | TGCAGCGTTGAATCCGGGTTTGGAGGCCACGAGCAGTACTTC | CSVESGFGGHEQYF
TRBJ1-4 | many | TRBD1 | TRBV20-1 | TGCAGTGCCCCCGGGACAGGGGGGGAAAAACTGTTTTTT | CSAPGTGGEKLFF
TRBJ2-7 | NA | TRBD1 | TRBV7-2 | TGTGCCAGCAGCTCCCGGGACAGCGCCGTTGACGAGCAGTACTTC | CASSSRDSAVDEQYF
TRBJ2-7 | many | NA | TRBV7-9 | TGTGCCAGCAGTTCGGGGGACTCCTACGAGCAGTACTTC | CASSSGDSYEQYF
TRBJ1-2 | NA | TRBD1 | TRBV28 | TGTGCCAGCACTACCGGACAGGGACTCTTTAGTGGCTACACCTTC | CASTTGQGLFSGYTF
TRBJ1-5 | few | NA | TRBV27 | TGTGCCAGCAGTTTATCGGTTTTTGGGCAGCCCCAGCATTTT | CASSLSVFGQPQHF
TRBJ2-7 | few | NA | TRBV6-1 | TGTGCCAGCAAAGAAACGGGGCTTCCCTACGAGCAGTACTTC | CASKETGLPYEQYF
TRBJ1-5 | NA | NA | TRBV28 | TGTGCCAGCGGGGGCCGCGATCAGCCCCAGCATTTT | CASGGRDQPQHF
TRBJ2-1 | many | TRBD1 | TRBV29-1 | TGCAGCGTTGAACCGGGACAGATCTACAATGAGCAGTTCTTC | CSVEPGQIYNEQFF
TRBJ2-1 | many | NA | TRBV28 | TGTGCCAGCAGTTTAATACTAGCAGGACACAATGAGCAGTTCTTC | CASSLILAGHNEQFF
TRBJ2-1 | many | TRBD2 | TRBV30 | TGTGCCTGGAGTGTTGGGGCTAGCGGGGGCGTGGGGCAGTTCTTC | CAWSVGASGGVGQFF
TRBJ2-1 | few | TRBD2 | TRBV19 | TGTGCCAGTAGTATTCCGGGACTAGTAGACAATGAGCAGTTCTTC | CASSIPGLVDNEQFF
TRBJ1-2 | NA | NA | TRBV5-4 | TGTGCCAGCAGCCAGACAGCGGGCTATGGCTACACCTTC | CASSQTAGYGYTF
TRBJ1-1 | NA | NA | TRBV6-1 | TGTGCCAGCAGACAGGAACCGAACACTGAAGCTTTCTTT | CASRQEPNTEAFF
TRBJ1-5 | many | NA | TRBV7-9 | TGTGCCAGCAGCGACACCAAACGGGGAGGAAGCAATCAGCCCCAGCATTTT | CASSDTKRGGSNQPQHF
TRBJ2-1 | many | TRBD1 | TRBV19 | TGTGCCAGTAGTATTGGGGGCGGACAGGGCCCCTATTGGAATGAGCAGTTCTTC | CASSIGGGQGPYWNEQFF
TRBJ2-1 | many | NA | TRBV2 | TGTGCCAGCAGTGAATCGGGACATAGCTCCTACAATGAGCAGTTCTTC | CASSESGHSSYNEQFF
TRBJ2-1 | many | TRBD2 | TRBV20-1 | TGCAGTGCTATAGGACTAGACTACAATGAGCAGTTCTTC | CSAIGLDYNEQFF
TRBJ2-7 | NA | NA | TRBV5-1 | TGCGCCAGCAGCTTGGCCCGGGACTCAGCCTACGAGCAGTACTTC | CASSLARDSAYEQYF
TRBJ2-7 | few | TRBD2 | TRBV20-1 | TGCAGTGCTAGAGATAACCTTAGCGGGAGTTACGAGCAGTACTTC | CSARDNLSGSYEQYF
TRBJ2-1 | NA | TRBD2 | TRBV28 | TGTGCCAGCAGTTTAGCGGGAGTCGCTTGGAATGAGCAGTTCTTC | CASSLAGVAWNEQFF
TRBJ1-1 | many | NA | TRBV5-1 | TGCGCCAGCTGCGTGGGGGGCACCATGAACACTGAAGCTTTCTTT | CASCVGGTMNTEAFF
TRBJ2-7 | NA | NA | TRBV9 | TGTGCCAGCAGCGTAGGGGGGGACGGCCACTACGAGCAGTACTTC | CASSVGGDGHYEQYF
TRBJ2-5 | NA | NA | TRBV29-1 | TGCAGCGGGAGACTGGACAGCCAAGAGACCCAGTACTTC | CSGRLDSQETQYF
TRBJ1-1 | many | NA | TRBV11-1 | TGTGCCAGCAGCTACGACAGGAACACTGAAGCTTTCTTT | CASSYDRNTEAFF
TRBJ1-5 | many | NA | TRBV5-1 | TGCGCCAGCAGCCTTTCAGGGGTCCCCGATCAGCCCCAGCATTTT | CASSLSGVPDQPQHF
TRBJ2-6 | many | NA | TRBV5-1 | TGCGCCAGCAAGTCCAACAGTCACTCTGGGGCCAACGTCCTGACTTTC | CASKSNSHSGANVLTF
TRBJ2-1 | NA | TRBD1 | TRBV6-1 | TGTGCCAGCAGGCCGGGACAGGTCCCCAATGAGCAGTTCTTC | CASRPGQVPNEQFF